Below are 14 T cell receptor beta chains sequenced from a single sample in a study of T cells in Graves' hyperthyroidism and ophthalmopathy. Amplification of TCR beta CDR3 regions was performed using RNA transcripts as template. HTBI primers drove first-round RT-PCR of the TCR CDR3. TCRdb recomputed calls from the multiplex PCR reads with MiXCR, one row per CDR3 protein. The data hold under 400,000 distinct CDR3 sequences, with over 10% observed a single time. The sequencing sample was made of blood. The receptor source for this set is a woman under 30 with Graves' hyperthyroidism.

As for this clonotype: A much larger clonotype is one base distant, so this may be a read error. The chain couples TRBV10-2 to TRBJ1-2; no definite D call. The CDR3 consists of 15 residues. CDR1 WSHSY and CDR2 SAAADI come from the germline V gene. CDR3 nucleotide sequence: TGCGCCAGCAGCGATACCCCCGGACGTATCTATGCCTACACCTTC. Amino acids: CASSDTPGRIYAYTF.

This clonotype was observed many times. The V call is TRBV27, the J call TRBJ2-3, with a weak D call TRBD2 (6 bases). V was clipped by 0 bases and J by 5 bases, with 6 bases between them. This CDR3 is built from 13 residues. Germline values: CDR1 MNHEY, CDR2 SMNVEV (reference sequence). DNA of the CDR3: TGTGCCAGCAGTTTATCCGGGGGAGATACGCAGTATTTT. The encoded protein is CASSLSGGDTQYF.

This clonotype was seen ten or more times. The chain uses TRBV2 and TRBJ2-3; D is ambiguous. Per the germline V gene, CDR1 is SNHLY and CDR2 is FYNNEI. The CDR3 spans 14 residues. Between the trimmed V and J ends, which lost 5 bases and 2 bases, there was a span of 11 bases. The DNA of the CDR3 is TGTGCCAGCAGTCGGACCTTTGTCACAGATACGCAGTATTTT. Translation: CASSRTFVTDTQYF.

This clonotype was detected ten times or more. The J gene is TRBJ2-6, the V gene TRBV28; TRBD1 is a possible D gene (6 bases). Per the germline V gene, CDR1 is MDHEN and CDR2 is SYDVKM. CDR3 length: 16 residues. Trimming took off 6 bases at V and 4 bases at J, with 16 bases between the two ends. CDR3 DNA sequence: TGTGCCAGCAGCTCCCTTTGGGGGCCGGGGGCCAACGTCCTGACTTTC. Protein product: CASSSLWGPGANVLTF.

There are many counts of this clonotype. The chain combines TRBV28 with TRBJ2-1; 7 bases match TRBD2. V lost 8 bases, J lost 2 bases, and 6 bases stayed unmatched. Germline V gene data show CDR1 as MDHEN and CDR2 as SYDVKM. This CDR3 comprises 14 residues. The CDR3 reads CASGGGLAYNEQFF. The CDR3 region has the DNA TGTGCCAGCGGGGGAGGGCTTGCCTACAATGAGCAGTTCTTC.

This chain uses TRBV4-3 with TRBJ2-2, with 11 bases lining up with TRBD2. The germline gives CDR1 LGHNA, CDR2 YSLEER. The CDR3 length is 14 residues. The V gene end was trimmed by 5 bases and the J gene end by 7 bases; junction bases not matched to a gene: 3. The CDR3 bases are TGCGCCAGCAGCACCGGGACTAGCGGCGGGGAGCTGTTTTTT. Its protein is CASSTGTSGGELFF.

CDR3 loop: CASSASGTLHEQYF. CDR3 in DNA: TGTGCCAGTAGCGCTTCCGGGACACTCCACGAGCAGTACTTC. V and J are TRBV19 and TRBJ2-7, with a weak D call TRBD1 (6 bases). Germline V gives CDR1 LNHDA, CDR2 SQIVND (reference sequence). Trimming removed 6 bases from V and 5 bases from J, with 17 bases in between. The CDR3 length is 14 residues. Using reference TRBV19 and TRBJ2-7 for the parts outside the CDR3, the full variable domain is DGGITQSPKYLFRKEGQNVTLSCEQNLNHDAMYWYRQDPGQGLRLIYYSQIVNDFQKGDIAEGYSVSREKKESFPLTVTSAQKNPTAFYLCASSASGTLHEQYFGPGTRLTVT.

This clonotype came up many times. This chain links TRBV29-1 with TRBJ2-1; 7 nucleotides match TRBD2. CDR3 length: 16 amino acids. The V gene end was trimmed by 7 bases and the J gene end by 0 bases; junction bases not matched to a gene: 12. Germline-derived CDR1 and CDR2 are SQVTM and ANQGSEA. This CDR3 reads CSALYPSGTSYNEQFF. The CDR3, as DNA: TGCAGCGCCCTATACCCCAGCGGGACCTCCTACAATGAGCAGTTCTTC.

About this clonotype itself: A read error is possible here, since a much larger clone lies one base away. This chain joins TRBV20-1 and TRBJ1-2, with D unresolved. Per the germline V gene, CDR1 is DFQATT and CDR2 is SNEGSKA (reference sequence). V lost 5 bases and J 8 bases, leaving 12 bases between the germline ends. The CDR3 has 11 amino acids. CDR3 region: CSASRKGGYTF. DNA of the CDR3: TGCAGTGCTTCACGGAAGGGAGGCTACACCTTC.

There are many counts of this clonotype. The chain couples TRBV7-6 to TRBJ1-1, with D tentatively TRBD1 (5 bases). Germline lookup yields CDR1 SGHVS and CDR2 FNYEAQ. The CDR3 runs 15 residues. V lost 5 bases, J lost 4 bases, and 17 bases lay in between. The CDR3 DNA sequence: TGTGCCAGCAGCCCGCCTTTATCAGGGAGCACTGAAGCTTTCTTT. Encoded protein: CASSPPLSGSTEAFF.

This clonotype came up a few times. The chain recombines TRBV10-3 with TRBJ2-1; D is possibly TRBD2 (5 bases). Germline CDR1 is ENHRY and CDR2 is SYGVKD. The V end was cut by 7 bases, the J end by 7 bases, with 17 bases between. The CDR3 covers 14 residues. CDR3 residues: CAINFGSGSNEQFF. CDR3 nucleotide sequence: TGTGCCATCAATTTTGGGTCGGGGTCGAATGAGCAGTTCTTC.

The chain employs TRBV15 and TRBJ2-5, with D unresolved. V shed 0 bases and J shed 1 base, with 9 bases lying between them. Germline V gene lookup returns CDR1 LNHNV and CDR2 YYDKDF (reference sequence). The CDR3 totals 15 residues. The CDR3 loop is CATSRDGVLQETQYF. In DNA, the CDR3 is TGTGCCACCAGCAGAGATGGGGTCCTCCAAGAGACCCAGTACTTC.

In its sample, this clonotype was seen many times. The chain recombines TRBV18 with TRBJ2-7, with D uncertain. V gave up 6 bases and J gave up 2 bases, with 14 bases separating them. The germline V gene has CDR1 KGHSH and CDR2 LQKENI. This CDR3 spans 14 amino acids. The chain's CDR3 is CASSPRDVPYEQYF. The CDR3 DNA follows: TGTGCCAGCTCCCCTAGAGACGTACCCTACGAGCAGTACTTC.

Ten or more counts support this clonotype. This rearrangement joins TRBV7-2 to TRBJ2-7; no firm D call. The V end was cut by 5 bases, the J end by 2 bases, with 10 bases between. Per the germline V gene, CDR1 is SGHTA and CDR2 is FQGNSA. The CDR3 has 13 residues. CDR3 DNA sequence: TGTGCCAGCAGCCTCGGACCGCCCTACGAGCAGTACTTC. Its protein is CASSLGPPYEQYF.